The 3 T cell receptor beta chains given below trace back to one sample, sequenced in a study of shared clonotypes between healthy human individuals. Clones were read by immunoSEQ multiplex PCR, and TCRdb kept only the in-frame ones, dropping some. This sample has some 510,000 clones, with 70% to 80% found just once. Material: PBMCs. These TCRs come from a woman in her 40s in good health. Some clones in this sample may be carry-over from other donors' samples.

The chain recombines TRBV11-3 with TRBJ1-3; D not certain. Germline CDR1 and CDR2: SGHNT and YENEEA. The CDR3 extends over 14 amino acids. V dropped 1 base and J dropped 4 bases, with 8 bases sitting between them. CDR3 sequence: CASSLVGFGNTIYF. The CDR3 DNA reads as TGTGCCAGCAGCTTAGTGGGATTCGGAAACACCATATATTTT.

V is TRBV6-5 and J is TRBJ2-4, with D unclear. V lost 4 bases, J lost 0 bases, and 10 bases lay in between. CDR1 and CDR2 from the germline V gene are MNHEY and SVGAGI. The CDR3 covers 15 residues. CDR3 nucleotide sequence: TGTGCCAGCAGTTCGCAGAGCGTAGCCAAAAACATTCAGTACTTC. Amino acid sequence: CASSSQSVAKNIQYF.

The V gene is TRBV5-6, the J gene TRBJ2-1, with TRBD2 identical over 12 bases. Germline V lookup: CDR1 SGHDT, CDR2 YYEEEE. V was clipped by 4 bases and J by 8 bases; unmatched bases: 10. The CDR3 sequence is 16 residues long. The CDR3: CASSPTLAGGRDEQFF. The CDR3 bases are TGTGCCAGCAGCCCTACACTAGCGGGAGGCCGGGATGAGCAGTTCTTC.